The 24 T cell receptor beta chains listed next were all sequenced from one sample in a study of response to subunit inactivated influenza vaccine. TCRdb passed the RT-PCR reads through MiXCR, listing each CDR3 protein once. This table has about 500,000 distinct CDR3 sequences, approximately 15% appearing once. This specimen was CD4+ T cells sorted from PBMCs, taken about 24 months after vaccination. The receptors here all came from a man aged 50-75 years who received an inactivated influenza vaccine.

The chain recombines TRBV29-1 with TRBJ1-2, with D maybe TRBD1 (5 bases). CDR3 length equals 13 residues. V was pared by 4 bases and J by 5 bases, with 14 bases between. The germline CDR1 and CDR2 sequences are SQVTM and ANQGSEA. The CDR3 bases are TGCAGCGTTGGGTTTTCAGGGAGATATGGCTACACCTTC. It translates to CSVGFSGRYGYTF.

This clonotype has at least ten counts. This chain joins TRBV20-1 and TRBJ2-3; tentative D call: TRBD2 (6 bases). CDR1 is DFQATT and CDR2 is SNEGSKA in the germline V gene (reference sequence). The V end was cut by 1 base, the J end by 4 bases, with 9 bases between. The length of the CDR3 is 13 residues. CDR3 bases: TGCAGTGCTAGAGTCGGCGGGGCAGATACGCAGTATTTT. This codes for CSARVGGADTQYF.

This clonotype occurred a few times. The V call is TRBV7-2, the J call TRBJ2-3, with TRBD2 as a possible D gene (7 bases). There are 16 residues in the CDR3. V was pared by 5 bases and J by 3 bases, with 18 bases between. Germline CDR1 is SGHTA and CDR2 is FQGNSA. Here the CDR3 DNA reads TGTGCCAGCAGCCGGTGGGGGGGGCAGGGAACAGATACGCAGTATTTT. It yields the protein CASSRWGGQGTDTQYF.

This clonotype was recorded a few times. V and J are TRBV20-1 and TRBJ2-7; 8 nucleotides match TRBD2. V was pared by 5 bases and J by 4 bases, with 13 bases of the junction left unmatched. This CDR3 has 15 residues. Germline V CDR1 and CDR2: DFQATT, SNEGSKA (reference sequence). The CDR3 coding sequence is TGCAGTGCTCGACTGTCTGGCGGGGGGTTATACGAGCAGTACTTC. This codes for CSARLSGGGLYEQYF.

This chain links TRBV20-1 with TRBJ2-5; 8 positions match TRBD2. The V gene's germline CDR1 is DFQATT and CDR2 SNEGSKA (reference sequence). Unmatched junction bases numbered 14, after V lost 5 bases and J lost 9 bases. The CDR3 is 14 amino acids. CDR3 sequence reads: CSAQQAGAPWAQYF. CDR3 nucleotide sequence: TGCAGTGCTCAACAAGCGGGGGCCCCCTGGGCCCAGTACTTC.

The rearrangement joins TRBV3-1 to TRBJ1-3, with D possibly TRBD1 on 5 matching bases. Germline V gives CDR1 LGHDT, CDR2 YNNKEL (reference sequence). This CDR3 has 18 amino acids. V lost 4 bases and J lost 0, with 19 bases in between. CDR3 sequence (DNA): TGTGCCAGCAGCCCCACCCGGTTGAGACAGTCCTCTGGAAACACCATATATTTT. This codes for CASSPTRLRQSSGNTIYF.

The chain employs TRBV4-1 and TRBJ1-5, with unresolved D. Trimming stripped 1 base from V and 5 bases from J, with 12 bases between. The CDR3 has 15 amino acids. From germline, CDR1 is MGHRA and CDR2 YSYEKL. Here the CDR3 reads CASSQVRVYDQPQHF. The CDR3 DNA reads as TGCGCCAGCAGCCAAGTAAGGGTTTACGATCAGCCCCAGCATTTT.

The J gene is TRBJ2-3, the V gene TRBV20-1; 15 nucleotides agree with TRBD2. The J segment lost 5 bases and the V segment lost 4 bases, leaving 7 bases of the junction unmatched. The CDR3 runs to 16 residues. Germline CDR1 reads DFQATT; CDR2 reads SNEGSKA (reference sequence). CDR3 DNA: TGCAGTGCTAATGGACTAGCGGGAGGGCAAGTAGATACGCAGTATTTT. This sequence encodes CSANGLAGGQVDTQYF.

This clonotype was observed a handful of times. This sequence joins TRBV5-1 and TRBJ1-1; D is uncertain. Germline CDR1 reads SGHRS; CDR2 reads YFSETQ. This CDR3 is built from 14 residues. The V end lost 2 bases, the J end lost 6 bases, and 14 bases lay between the germline ends. For the CDR3, the DNA is TGCGCCAGCAGCTTTTGGCAGGAGGGCGCTGAAGCTTTCTTT. This codes for CASSFWQEGAEAFF.

This clonotype was seen at least ten times. This chain joins TRBV5-1 and TRBJ2-1; no reliable D call. Between the trimmed V and J ends, which lost 1 base and 9 bases, there was a span of 5 bases. From germline, CDR1 is SGHRS and CDR2 YFSETQ. There are 11 residues in the CDR3. DNA of the CDR3: TGCGCCAGCAGCTTGTTGGCTGAGCAGTTCTTC. The encoded protein is CASSLLAEQFF.

V and J are TRBV20-1 and TRBJ1-2, with TRBD1 as a possible D gene (5 bases). Trimming stripped 6 bases from V and 8 bases from J, with 13 bases between. CDR3 length: 11 amino acids. CDR1 is DFQATT and CDR2 is SNEGSKA in the germline V gene (reference sequence). CDR3 bases: TGCAGTGCCGAAGGAGGGGTCGGCTACACCTTC. Translating it yields CSAEGGVGYTF.

This clonotype occurred many times. The chain has TRBV7-9 and TRBJ2-7; D is perhaps TRBD1 or TRBD2 (5 bases each). The CDR3 loop spans 12 amino acids. Deletions cut 5 bases from V and 8 bases from J, with 13 bases between. Per germline, CDR1 SEHNR and CDR2 FQNEAQ (reference sequence). The CDR3, as DNA: TGTGCCAGCAGCCCCCCCCGGGGCAAGCAGTACTTC. As protein: CASSPPRGKQYF.

This clonotype was counted only a few times. J is TRBJ2-5 and V is TRBV7-2, with D possibly being TRBD1 (5 bases). Germline assignment: CDR1 SGHTA and CDR2 FQGNSA. The V end was cut by 5 bases, the J end by 6 bases, with 10 bases between. This CDR3 contains 12 residues. The CDR3 protein is CASSLPGKTQYF. In DNA form, the CDR3 reads TGTGCCAGCAGCCTACCAGGGAAGACCCAGTACTTC.

The chain couples TRBV10-3 to TRBJ2-6; D is possibly TRBD2 (6 bases). Trimming removed 0 bases from V and 0 bases from J, with 15 bases in between. Germline V gene data show CDR1 as ENHRY and CDR2 as SYGVKD. The CDR3 contains 19 residues. The CDR3 spells CAISESGGSRLSGANVLTF. Written as DNA, the CDR3 is TGTGCCATCAGTGAGTCTGGAGGGTCCCGGCTCTCTGGGGCCAACGTCCTGACTTTC.

At least ten counts were recorded for this clonotype. The chain recombines TRBV4-3 with TRBJ2-1; 11 bases are shared with TRBD1. CDR3 length: 16 amino acids. The germline gives CDR1 LGHNA, CDR2 YSLEER. V was pared by 0 bases and J by 6 bases, with 4 bases of the junction left unmatched. The CDR3 nucleotides read TGCGCCAGCAGCCAAGATACGGGACAGGGGGGCAATGAGCAGTTCTTC. Translating it yields CASSQDTGQGGNEQFF.

This clonotype occurred a few times. This chain joins TRBV12-3 or TRBV12-4 and TRBJ1-6; no reliable D call. The CDR3 extends over 16 amino acids. V lost 2 bases to trimming and J lost 8 bases, with 16 bases between them. This CDR3 is CASSLKKGRTHSPLHF. In nucleotides, the CDR3 is TGTGCCAGCAGTTTAAAAAAGGGCAGGACTCATTCACCCCTCCACTTT.

This clonotype occurred a few times. The chain combines TRBV20-1 with TRBJ1-2; the D is unclear. Germline V lookup: CDR1 DFQATT, CDR2 SNEGSKA (reference sequence). The CDR3 is made up of 13 amino acids. With 3 bases removed from V and 5 bases from J, the gap between germline ends came to 13 bases. The CDR3 bases are TGCAGTGCTAGCTCGGGCCAGATATATGGCTACACCTTC. Translated, it gives CSASSGQIYGYTF.

This clonotype was seen at least ten times. The chain employs TRBV5-1 and TRBJ2-7; D is perhaps TRBD2 (5 bases). This CDR3 has 15 amino acids. Germline CDR1 reads SGHRS; CDR2 reads YFSETQ. V was shortened by 0 bases and J by 0 bases, with 10 bases between the two germline ends. CDR3 region: CASSLDPGSSYEQYF. DNA of the CDR3: TGCGCCAGCAGCTTGGATCCTGGGAGCTCCTACGAGCAGTACTTC.

This clonotype was recorded a few times. This chain links TRBV6-5 with TRBJ2-1; D uncertain. The ends were cut back, 7 bases at V and 8 bases at J, with 9 bases in the middle. The CDR3 loop spans 11 amino acids. CDR1 and CDR2 from the germline V gene are MNHEY and SVGAGI. The CDR3 bases are TGTGCCAGCACCAAGTTGGATGAGCAGTTCTTC. It specifies CASTKLDEQFF.

The sample holds many counts of this clonotype. The rearrangement joins TRBV28 to TRBJ2-3, with 10 bases fitting TRBD2. In germline, CDR1 is MDHEN, CDR2 SYDVKM. With V trimmed by 5 bases and J by 7 bases, 9 bases remained unmatched. This CDR3 has 15 amino acids. CDR3 sequence: CASSLRGLATNTQYF. CDR3 nucleotide sequence: TGTGCCAGCAGTCTGAGGGGACTAGCGACTAATACGCAGTATTTT.

The chain is built from TRBV6-2 or TRBV6-3 and TRBJ2-7, with a tentative D call TRBD2 (6 bases). This CDR3 contains 14 residues. The germline V and J ends were trimmed by 0 bases and 4 bases, with 10 bases remaining between them. CDR1 and CDR2 from the germline V gene are MNHEY and SVGEGT. The CDR3 spells CASSYSGGMYEQYF. In nucleotides, the CDR3 is TGTGCCAGCAGTTACTCAGGCGGGATGTACGAGCAGTACTTC.

This chain connects TRBV6-6 to TRBJ2-5; D unclear. Trimming left V 4 bases short and J 3 bases short, with 6 bases between. This CDR3 region has 12 residues. Per the germline V gene, CDR1 is MNHNY and CDR2 is SVGAGI (reference sequence). The CDR3 sequence is CASSFVEETQYF. The DNA for the CDR3 is TGTGCCAGCAGTTTCGTTGAAGAGACCCAGTACTTC.

V is TRBV9 and J is TRBJ2-3, with D perhaps matching TRBD1 or TRBD2 (5 bases each). In germline, CDR1 is SGDLS, CDR2 YYNGEE. V was cut by 0 bases and J by 2 bases, with 10 bases left in between. The CDR3 contains 15 residues. The CDR3, as DNA: TGTGCCAGCAGCGTAGGAGGGACCATCACAGATACGCAGTATTTT. It specifies CASSVGGTITDTQYF.

CDR3 protein: CASSRGAAGGRGHSYEQYF. The CDR3 region has the DNA TGTGCCAGCAGCAGGGGGGCGGCAGGGGGCAGAGGACACTCCTACGAGCAGTACTTC. V usage is TRBV21-1 and J usage is TRBJ2-7; the table's D gene call, TRBD1, was not cross checked with the DNA. TRBV21-1 is marked as a pseudogene. The CDR3 runs to 19 residues.